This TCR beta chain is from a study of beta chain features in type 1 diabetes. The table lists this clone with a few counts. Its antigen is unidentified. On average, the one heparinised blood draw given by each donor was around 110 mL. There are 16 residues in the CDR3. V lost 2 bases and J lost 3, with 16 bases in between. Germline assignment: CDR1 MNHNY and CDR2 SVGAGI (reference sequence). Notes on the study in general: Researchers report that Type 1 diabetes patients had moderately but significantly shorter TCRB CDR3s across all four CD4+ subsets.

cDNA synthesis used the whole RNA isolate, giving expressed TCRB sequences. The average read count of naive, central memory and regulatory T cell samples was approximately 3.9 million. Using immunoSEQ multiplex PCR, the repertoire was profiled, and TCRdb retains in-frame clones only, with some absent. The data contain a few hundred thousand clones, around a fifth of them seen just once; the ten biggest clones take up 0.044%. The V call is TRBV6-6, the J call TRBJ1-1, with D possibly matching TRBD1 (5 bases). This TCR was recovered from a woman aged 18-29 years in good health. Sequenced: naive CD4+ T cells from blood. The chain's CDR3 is CASSYPTAGTDTEAFF. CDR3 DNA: TGTGCCAGCAGTTACCCCACCGCGGGGACTGACACTGAAGCTTTCTTT.